The entry below describes one T cell receptor beta chain. Making the bulk TCR libraries relied on previously described methods and listed TCR primers. TCRdb re-called the PCR reads with MiXCR, one entry per CDR3 protein. The data show approximately 550,000 distinct CDR3 sequences, with around 23% seen just once and approximately 0.8% held by the top ten. These data come from a study of molecular identifiers for immune sequencing clone quantification. The CDR3 has 17 residues. Deletions cut 4 bases from V and 0 bases from J, with 19 bases between. Germline V CDR1 and CDR2: SEHNR, FQNEAQ (reference sequence).

The V call is TRBV7-9, the J call TRBJ2-7; D is possibly TRBD1 or TRBD2 (5 bases each). Sample: naive CD8+ T cells from blood, with Jurkat cell RNA spiked in. Subset specified: FACS-sorted CD8+CD4-CCR7+CD45RA+ naive T cells. This sequence was found in a human donor in good health. Some libraries in this study had Jurkat cell RNA spiked in. The CDR3 DNA reads TGTGCCAGCAGCTCAAATCCGGGGCAGAGGAGCTCCTACGAGCAGTACTTC. Its protein is CASSSNPGQRSSYEQYF. Variable domain in full (rest from reference TRBV7-9 and TRBJ2-7): DTGVSQNPRHKITKRGQNVTFRCDPISEHNRLYWYRQTLGQGPEFLTYFQNEAQLEKSRLLSDRFSAERPKGSFSTLEIQRTEQGDSAMYLCASSSNPGQRSSYEQYFGPGTRLTVT.